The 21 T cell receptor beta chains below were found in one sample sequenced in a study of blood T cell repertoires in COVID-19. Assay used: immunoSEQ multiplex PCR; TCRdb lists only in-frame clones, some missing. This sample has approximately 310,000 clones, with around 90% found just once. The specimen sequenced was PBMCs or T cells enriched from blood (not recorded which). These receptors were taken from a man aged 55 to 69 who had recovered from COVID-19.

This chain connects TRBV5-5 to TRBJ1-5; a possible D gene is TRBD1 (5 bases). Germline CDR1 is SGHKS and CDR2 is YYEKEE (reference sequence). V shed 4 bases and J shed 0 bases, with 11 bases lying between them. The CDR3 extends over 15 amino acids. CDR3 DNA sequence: TGTGCCAGCAGCCTTGCAGGGTTTAGCAATCAGCCCCAGCATTTT. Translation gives CASSLAGFSNQPQHF.

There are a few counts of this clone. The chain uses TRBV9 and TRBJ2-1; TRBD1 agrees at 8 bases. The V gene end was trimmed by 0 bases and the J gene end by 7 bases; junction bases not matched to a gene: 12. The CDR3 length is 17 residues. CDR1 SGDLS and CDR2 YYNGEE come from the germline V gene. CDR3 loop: CASSVVPRQGAVNEQFF. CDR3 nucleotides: TGTGCCAGCAGCGTAGTACCGAGGCAGGGGGCGGTTAATGAGCAGTTCTTC.

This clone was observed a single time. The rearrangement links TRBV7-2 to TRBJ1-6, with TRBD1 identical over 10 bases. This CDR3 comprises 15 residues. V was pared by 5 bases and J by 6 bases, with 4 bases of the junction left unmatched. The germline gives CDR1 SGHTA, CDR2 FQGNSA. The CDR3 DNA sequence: TGTGCCAGCAGCCTCCGGACAGGGGGTAATTCACCCCTCCACTTT. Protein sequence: CASSLRTGGNSPLHF. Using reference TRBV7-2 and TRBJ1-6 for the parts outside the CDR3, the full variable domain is GAGVSQSPSNKVTEKGKDVELRCDPISGHTALYWYRQSLGQGLEFLIYFQGNSAPDKSGLPSDRFSAERTGGSVSTLTIQRTQQEDSAVYLCASSLRTGGNSPLHFGNGTRLTVT.

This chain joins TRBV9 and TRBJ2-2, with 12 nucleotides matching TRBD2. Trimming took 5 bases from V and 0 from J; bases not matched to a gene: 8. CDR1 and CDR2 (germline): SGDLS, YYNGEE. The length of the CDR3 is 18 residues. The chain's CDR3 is CASRGPGLAGSNTGELFF. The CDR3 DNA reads TGTGCCAGCAGAGGGCCGGGACTAGCGGGCTCGAACACCGGGGAGCTGTTTTTT. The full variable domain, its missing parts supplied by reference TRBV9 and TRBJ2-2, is DSGVTQTPKHLITATGQRVTLRCSPRSGDLSVYWYQQSLDQGLQFLIQYYNGEERAKGNILERFSAQQFPDLHSELNLSSLELGDSALYFCASRGPGLAGSNTGELFFGEGSRLTVL.

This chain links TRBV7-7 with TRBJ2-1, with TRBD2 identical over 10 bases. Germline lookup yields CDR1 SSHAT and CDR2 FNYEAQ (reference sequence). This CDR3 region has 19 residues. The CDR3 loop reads CASRSPGGSGRVSYNEQFF. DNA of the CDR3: TGTGCTAGCCGCTCACCCGGGGGAAGCGGGAGGGTCTCCTACAATGAGCAGTTCTTC.

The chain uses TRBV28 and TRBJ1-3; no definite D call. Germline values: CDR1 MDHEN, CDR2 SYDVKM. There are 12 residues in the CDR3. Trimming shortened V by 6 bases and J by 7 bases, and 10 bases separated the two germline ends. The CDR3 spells CASSLTDNTIYF. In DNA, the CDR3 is TGTGCCAGCAGCCTGACTGACAACACCATATATTTT.

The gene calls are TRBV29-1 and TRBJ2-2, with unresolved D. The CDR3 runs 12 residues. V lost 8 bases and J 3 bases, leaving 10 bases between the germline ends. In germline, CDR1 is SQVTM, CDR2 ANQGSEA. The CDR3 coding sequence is TGCAGCACCCAGATGGACACCGGGGAGCTGTTTTTT. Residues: CSTQMDTGELFF.

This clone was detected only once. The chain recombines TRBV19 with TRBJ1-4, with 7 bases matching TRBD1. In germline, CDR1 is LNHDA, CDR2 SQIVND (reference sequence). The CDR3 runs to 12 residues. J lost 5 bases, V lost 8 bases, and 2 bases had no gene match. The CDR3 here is CASRQGNEKLFF. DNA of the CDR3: TGTGCCAGTCGACAGGGAAATGAAAAACTGTTTTTT.

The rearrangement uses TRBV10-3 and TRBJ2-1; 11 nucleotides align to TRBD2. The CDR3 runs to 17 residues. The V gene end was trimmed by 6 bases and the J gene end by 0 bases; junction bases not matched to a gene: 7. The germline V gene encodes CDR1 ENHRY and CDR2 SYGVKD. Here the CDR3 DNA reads TGTGCCATCAGCCGGGGACTAGCGGAATTCTCCTACAATGAGCAGTTCTTC. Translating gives CAISRGLAEFSYNEQFF.

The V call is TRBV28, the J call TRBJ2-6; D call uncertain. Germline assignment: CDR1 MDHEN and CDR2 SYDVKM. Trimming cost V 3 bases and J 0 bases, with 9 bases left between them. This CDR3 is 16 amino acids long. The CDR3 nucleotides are TGTGCCAGCAGTTTTGCGGTTAGCTCTGGGGCCAACGTCCTGACTTTC. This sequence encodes CASSFAVSSGANVLTF.

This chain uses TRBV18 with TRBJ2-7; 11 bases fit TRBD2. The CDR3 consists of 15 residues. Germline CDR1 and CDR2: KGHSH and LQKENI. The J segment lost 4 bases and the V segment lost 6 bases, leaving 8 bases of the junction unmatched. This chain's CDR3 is CASSPDPSGRYEQYF. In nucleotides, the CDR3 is TGTGCCAGCTCCCCCGACCCTAGCGGGAGGTACGAGCAGTACTTC.

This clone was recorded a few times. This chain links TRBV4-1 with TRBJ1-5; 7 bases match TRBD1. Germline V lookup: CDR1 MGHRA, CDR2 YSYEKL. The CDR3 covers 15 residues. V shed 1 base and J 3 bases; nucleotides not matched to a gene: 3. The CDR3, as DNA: TGCGCCAGCAGCCAAGTTCAGGGGGTCAATCAGCCCCAGCATTTT. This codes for CASSQVQGVNQPQHF.

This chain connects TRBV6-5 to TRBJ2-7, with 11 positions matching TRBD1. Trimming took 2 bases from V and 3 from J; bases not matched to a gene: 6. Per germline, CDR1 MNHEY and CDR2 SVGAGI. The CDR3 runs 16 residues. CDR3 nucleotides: TGTGCCAGCAGTTACACGGCCGGGACAGGGGGCTACGAGCAGTACTTC. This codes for CASSYTAGTGGYEQYF.

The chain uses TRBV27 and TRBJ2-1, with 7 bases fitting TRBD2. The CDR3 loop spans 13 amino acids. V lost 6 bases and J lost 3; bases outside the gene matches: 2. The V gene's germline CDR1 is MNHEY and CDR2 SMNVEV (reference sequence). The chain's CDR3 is CASRRTSYNEQFF. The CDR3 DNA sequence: TGTGCCAGCAGAAGGACTAGCTACAATGAGCAGTTCTTC.

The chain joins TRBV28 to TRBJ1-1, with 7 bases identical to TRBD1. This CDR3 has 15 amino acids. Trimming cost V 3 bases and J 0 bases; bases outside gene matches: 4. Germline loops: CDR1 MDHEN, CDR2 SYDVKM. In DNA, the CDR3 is TGTGCCAGCAGTTTCGACAGGGTTATGAACACTGAAGCTTTCTTT. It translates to CASSFDRVMNTEAFF. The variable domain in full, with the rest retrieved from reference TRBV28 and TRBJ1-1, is DVKVTQSSRYLVKRTGEKVFLECVQDMDHENMFWYRQDPGLGLRLIYFSYDVKMKEKGDIPEGYSVSREKKERFSLILESASTNQTSMYLCASSFDRVMNTEAFFGQGTRLTVV.

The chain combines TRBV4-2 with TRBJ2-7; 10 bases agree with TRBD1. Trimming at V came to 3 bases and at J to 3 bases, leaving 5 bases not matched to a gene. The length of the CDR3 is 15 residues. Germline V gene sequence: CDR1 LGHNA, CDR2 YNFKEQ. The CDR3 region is CASSQEDRGLYEQYF. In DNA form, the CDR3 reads TGTGCCAGCAGCCAGGAAGACAGGGGGCTCTACGAGCAGTACTTC.

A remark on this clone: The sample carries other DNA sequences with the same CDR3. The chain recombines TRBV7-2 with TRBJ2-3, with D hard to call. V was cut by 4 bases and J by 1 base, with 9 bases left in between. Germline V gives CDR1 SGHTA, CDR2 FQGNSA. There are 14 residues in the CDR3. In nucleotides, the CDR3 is TGTGCCAGCAGCTCAAAGGAGCGCACAGATACGCAGTATTTT. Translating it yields CASSSKERTDTQYF.

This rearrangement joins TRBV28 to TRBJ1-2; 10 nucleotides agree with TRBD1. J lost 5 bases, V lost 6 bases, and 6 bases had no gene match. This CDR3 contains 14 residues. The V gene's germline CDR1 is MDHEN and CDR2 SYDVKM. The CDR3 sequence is CASRPTGGGYGYTF. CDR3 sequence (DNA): TGTGCCAGCAGACCGACAGGGGGCGGTTATGGCTACACCTTC.

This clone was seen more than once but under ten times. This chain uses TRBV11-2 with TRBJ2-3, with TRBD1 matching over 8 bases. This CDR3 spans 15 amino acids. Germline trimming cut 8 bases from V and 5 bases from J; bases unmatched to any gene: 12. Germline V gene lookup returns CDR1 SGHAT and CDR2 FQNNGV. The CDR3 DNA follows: TGTGCCAGCCGCATCAGGGGGCAAAGGGGAGATACGCAGTATTTT. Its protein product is CASRIRGQRGDTQYF.

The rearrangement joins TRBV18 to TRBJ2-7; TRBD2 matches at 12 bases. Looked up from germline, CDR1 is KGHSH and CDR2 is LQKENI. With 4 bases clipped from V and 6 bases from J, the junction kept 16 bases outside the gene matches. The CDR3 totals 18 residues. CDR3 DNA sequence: TGTGCCAGCTCACTTGAGGCGACTAGCGGGAGAAAACTGGGCGAGCAGTACTTC. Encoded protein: CASSLEATSGRKLGEQYF.

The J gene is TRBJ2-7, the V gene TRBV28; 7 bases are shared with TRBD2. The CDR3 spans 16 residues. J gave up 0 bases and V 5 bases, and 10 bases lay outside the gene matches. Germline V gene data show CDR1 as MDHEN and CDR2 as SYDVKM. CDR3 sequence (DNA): TGTGCCAGCAGTCCTCGCCGGGGGGTAAGCTCCTACGAGCAGTACTTC. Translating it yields CASSPRRGVSSYEQYF. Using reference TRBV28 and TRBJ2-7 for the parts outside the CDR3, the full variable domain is DVKVTQSSRYLVKRTGEKVFLECVQDMDHENMFWYRQDPGLGLRLIYFSYDVKMKEKGDIPEGYSVSREKKERFSLILESASTNQTSMYLCASSPRRGVSSYEQYFGPGTRLTVT.